The present T cell receptor (beta chain) was sequenced within a study of T cells in Graves' hyperthyroidism and ophthalmopathy. Study-wide points: Ophthalmopathy was told apart from stable hyperthyroidism by a 13 V-J model.

As to this clonotype: The antigen remains unidentified.

TCR beta CDR3 sequences were amplified from RNA transcripts. When the TCR CDR3 underwent first-round RT-PCR, the HTBI primer set was used. One entry per CDR3 protein, called by TCRdb with MiXCR from the multiplex PCR reads. The sample includes approximately 700,000 distinct CDR3 sequences, nearly 45% seen only once; the top ten take under 8%. Orbital computed tomography and thyroid ultrasound, together with serum TRAb and thyroxine and clinical symptoms, were used for diagnoses. Trimming removed 6 bases from V and 10 bases from J, with 21 bases in between. Germline V gene data show CDR1 as SEHNR and CDR2 as FQNEAQ (reference sequence). CDR3 length: 15 amino acids.

Input material: peripheral blood or thyroid tissue (not recorded which). This receptor was identified in an adult man with Graves' disease, either hyperthyroidism or ophthalmopathy (not recorded which). The chain couples TRBV7-9 to TRBJ1-4, with D tentatively TRBD1 (5 bases). The DNA of the CDR3 is TGTGCCAGCAGGGCGAGGGGCGGTGGGCTTGGAAAACTGTTTTTT. Translating it yields CASRARGGGLGKLFF.